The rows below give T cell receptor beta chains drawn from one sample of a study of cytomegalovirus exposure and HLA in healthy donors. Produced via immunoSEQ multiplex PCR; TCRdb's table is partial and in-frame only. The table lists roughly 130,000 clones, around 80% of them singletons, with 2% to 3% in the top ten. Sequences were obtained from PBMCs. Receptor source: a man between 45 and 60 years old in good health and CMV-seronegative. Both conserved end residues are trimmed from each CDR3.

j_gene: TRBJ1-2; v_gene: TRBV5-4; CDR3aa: ASSLGTGGGTNYGYT
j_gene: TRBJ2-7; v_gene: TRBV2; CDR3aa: ASSRRDFQY
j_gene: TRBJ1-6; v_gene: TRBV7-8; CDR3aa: ASTQEVSLSPLH
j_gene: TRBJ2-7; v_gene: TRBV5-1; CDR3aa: ASSTYSSYEQY
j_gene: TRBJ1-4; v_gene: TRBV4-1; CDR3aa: ASSQLLREKLF
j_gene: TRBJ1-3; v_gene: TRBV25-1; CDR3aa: ASSEREDRDTGNTIY
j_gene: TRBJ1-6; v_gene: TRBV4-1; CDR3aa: ASSHSQGAYNSPLH
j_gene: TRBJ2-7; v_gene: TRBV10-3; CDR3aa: AIRDRGSSYEQY
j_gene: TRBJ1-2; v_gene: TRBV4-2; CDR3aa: ASSQDEGANYGYT
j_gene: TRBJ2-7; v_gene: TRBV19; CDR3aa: ASSPRQGTSSYEQY
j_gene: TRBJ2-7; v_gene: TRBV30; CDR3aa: AWSVTGGVEQY
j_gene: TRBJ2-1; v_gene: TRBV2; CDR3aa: ASREMAGGAYNEQF
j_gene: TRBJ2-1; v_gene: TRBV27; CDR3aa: ASSFRGGSYNEQF
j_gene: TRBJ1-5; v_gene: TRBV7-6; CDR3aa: ASSLGAGGGNQPQH
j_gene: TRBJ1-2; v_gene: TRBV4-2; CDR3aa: ASSQDDRTNYGYT
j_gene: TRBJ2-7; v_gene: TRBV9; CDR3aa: ASATGGSLEQY
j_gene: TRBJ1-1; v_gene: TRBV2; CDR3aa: ASGDRGGTEAF
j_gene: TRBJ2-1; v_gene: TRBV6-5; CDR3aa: ASSYGPSVWNEQF
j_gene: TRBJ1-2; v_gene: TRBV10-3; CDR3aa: AISETPGYGYT
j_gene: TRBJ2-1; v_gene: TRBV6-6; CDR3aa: ASNGASGWNEQF
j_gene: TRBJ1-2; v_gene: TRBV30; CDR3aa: AWSPRGYGYT
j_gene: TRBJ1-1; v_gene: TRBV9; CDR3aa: ASSATGSNTEAF
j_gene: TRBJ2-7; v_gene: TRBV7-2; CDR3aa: ASSPTSGGAYEQY
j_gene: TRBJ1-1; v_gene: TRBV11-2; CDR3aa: ASSLARYRGFVTEAF
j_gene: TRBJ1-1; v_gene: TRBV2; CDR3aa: ATQGVNTEAF
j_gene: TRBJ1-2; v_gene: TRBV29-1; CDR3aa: SAFDRSNYGYT
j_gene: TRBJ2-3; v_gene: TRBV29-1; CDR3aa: SVEDWDRGADTQY
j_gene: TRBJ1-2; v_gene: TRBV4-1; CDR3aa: ASSQGGGSYGYT
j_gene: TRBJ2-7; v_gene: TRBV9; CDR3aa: ASSGFRDSNSYEQY
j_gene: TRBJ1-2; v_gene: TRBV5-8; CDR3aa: ASSFGQGAFNYGYT
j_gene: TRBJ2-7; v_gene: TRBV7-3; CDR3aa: ASRTGTGDGEQY
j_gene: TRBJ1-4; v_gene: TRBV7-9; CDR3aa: ASSLGTGNEKLF
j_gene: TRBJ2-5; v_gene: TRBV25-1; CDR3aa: ASSEFSPLESQY
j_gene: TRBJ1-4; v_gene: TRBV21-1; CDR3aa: ASSKGVPWSNEKLF
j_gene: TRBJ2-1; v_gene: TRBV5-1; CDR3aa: ASSLAPSSYNEQF
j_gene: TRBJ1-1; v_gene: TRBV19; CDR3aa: ASSIVDRAITEAF
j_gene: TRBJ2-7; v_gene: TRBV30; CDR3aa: AWSVPGGNFYEQY
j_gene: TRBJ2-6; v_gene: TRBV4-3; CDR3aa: ASSQDLGGSGANVLT
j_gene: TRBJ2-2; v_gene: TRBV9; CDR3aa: ASTSGRYTGELF
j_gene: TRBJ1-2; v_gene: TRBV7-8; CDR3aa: ASSLGGGLYGYT
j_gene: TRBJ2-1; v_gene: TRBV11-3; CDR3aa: ASSFRGEQF
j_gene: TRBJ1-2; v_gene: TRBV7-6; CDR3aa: ASSAETGIANGYT
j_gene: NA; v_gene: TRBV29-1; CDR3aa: SVESDTGSYEQY
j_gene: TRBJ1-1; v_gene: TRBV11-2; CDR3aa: ASLGGAYTEAF
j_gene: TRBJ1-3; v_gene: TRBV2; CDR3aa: ASSEQGLYSGNTIY
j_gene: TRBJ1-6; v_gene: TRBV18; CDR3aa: ASSPSRGKAYNSPLH